These T cell receptor beta chains were read from a single sample in a study of Ad26.COV2.S vaccination and SARS-CoV-2 variants. Assay: immunoSEQ multiplex PCR; the TCRdb copy retains only in-frame clones and omits some. The table includes about 440,000 clones, about 90% detected once. The input for sequencing was peripheral blood, taken in a trial of Ad26.COV2.S vaccine versus placebo. The receptors originated from a person aged 18-60 years who received the Ad26.COV2.S COVID-19 vaccine or a placebo. Both conserved end residues are part of each CDR3. D genes are given only for firm matches. Clone size is shown for a subset of rows, as once, few, many or a class of expanded clone.

d_call clone_size j_call v_call cdr3_nt cdr3_aa
TRBD1 . TRBJ2-5 TRBV2 TGTGCCAGCAGAGAGGACAGGGGGCAGGAGACCCAGTACTTC CASREDRGQETQYF
. . TRBJ2-7 TRBV7-6 TGTGCCAGCAGCTTAGCGGGGGCCGAGCAGTACTTC CASSLAGAEQYF
TRBD1 . TRBJ2-1 TRBV6-5 TGTGCCAGCAGTTACGCACCGGGACAGGGACACAATGAGCAGTTCTTC CASSYAPGQGHNEQFF
. . TRBJ1-2 TRBV27 TGTGCCAGCAGACAGGTCCCAGATTCTAACTATGGCTACACCTTC CASRQVPDSNYGYTF
. . TRBJ1-1 TRBV24-1 TGTGCCACCAGTGATACCCGGGGAGGGGAGAACACTGAAGCTTTCTTT CATSDTRGGENTEAFF
TRBD1 . TRBJ1-4 TRBV2 TGTGCCAGCAGTGACCAGACAGGGACAAATGAAAAACTGTTTTTT CASSDQTGTNEKLFF
TRBD2 . TRBJ2-7 TRBV30 TGTGCCTGGACAGCGGGAGCGCCCTCCTACGAGCAGTACTTC CAWTAGAPSYEQYF
. . TRBJ2-5 TRBV5-1 TGCGCCAGCAGCCTTCTTACAGCGTTCCAAGAGACCCAGTACTTC CASSLLTAFQETQYF
TRBD1 . TRBJ2-7 TRBV24-1 TGTGCCACCAGTGATGAGACAGGGGGGGCCTACGAGCAGTACTTC CATSDETGGAYEQYF
. . TRBJ2-7 TRBV25-1 TGTGCCAGCAGTGAGAATTCCTACGAGCAGTACTTC CASSENSYEQYF
TRBD1 . TRBJ2-6 TRBV7-2 TGTGCCAGCAGCTTAGGAGGGGGCTCAGGGGCCAACGTCCTGACTTTC CASSLGGGSGANVLTF
. . TRBJ1-1 TRBV7-9 TGTGCCAGCAGCTTAGCGCAGGTTTGGCAGAACACTGAAGCTTTCTTT CASSLAQVWQNTEAFF
. few TRBJ1-2 TRBV7-9 TGTGCCAGCAGCTTAGCCTCCGGAAATGGCTACACCTTC CASSLASGNGYTF
TRBD1 . TRBJ2-1 TRBV27 TGTGCCAGCAGTGACGGGACAGGGAGTTACAATGAGCAGTTCTTC CASSDGTGSYNEQFF
. . TRBJ2-5 TRBV29-1 TGCAGAGCAGGAGGGGAAGAGACCCAGTACTTC CRAGGEETQYF
. . TRBJ1-2 TRBV7-9 TGTGCCAGCAGCGGTAGGGGGAACTACACCTTC CASSGRGNYTF
. . TRBJ2-1 TRBV7-9 TGTGCCAGCAGCCGTGCGGCGGCAGACAATGAGCAGTTCTTC CASSRAAADNEQFF
. . TRBJ2-7 TRBV5-4 TGTGCCAGCAGTGGGGACGCCAGGTCCTACGAGCAGTACTTC CASSGDARSYEQYF
TRBD2 . TRBJ2-3 TRBV2 TGTGCCAGCAGTGATGCGGGAGTCGGGACAGATACGCAGTATTTT CASSDAGVGTDTQYF
. . TRBJ1-4 TRBV5-8 TGTGCCAGCAGCTTGATGAGGGGCGTTAGTAATGAAAAACTGTTTTTT CASSLMRGVSNEKLFF
. . TRBJ1-6 TRBV1 TGCACCAGCAGCCAAGGACATTCACCCCTCCACTTT CTSSQGHSPLHF
TRBD2 . TRBJ2-1 TRBV28 TGTGCCAGCAGTTTCCCGGGACTAGCGGGAGGGGATGAGCAGTTCTTC CASSFPGLAGGDEQFF
TRBD2 . TRBJ2-3 TRBV5-5 TGTGCCAGCAGCTCAGAGACTAGCGGGAGTGTCGCAGATACGCAGTATTTT CASSSETSGSVADTQYF
TRBD2 . TRBJ2-1 TRBV11-2 TGTGCCAGCAGCTTAGTTCTGCCGCGGGAGGGCTCCAATGAGCAGTTCTTC CASSLVLPREGSNEQFF
. once TRBJ2-7 TRBV20-1 TGCAGTGCTAGACAGGGTAACGAGCAGTACTTC CSARQGNEQYF
. . TRBJ1-2 TRBV12-3/TRBV12-4 TGTGCCAGCAGCCCCGAAGGCTATGGCTACACCTTC CASSPEGYGYTF
. . TRBJ2-7 TRBV4-1 TGCGCCAGCAGCCAATCACCCTACGAGCAGTACTTC CASSQSPYEQYF
TRBD1 . TRBJ2-7 TRBV19 TGTGCCAGTAGTGTACAGGGGCAGGAGTCCTACGAGCAGTACTTC CASSVQGQESYEQYF
. once TRBJ2-3 TRBV4-3 TGCGCCAGCAGCCAAGAGTTTCTAGACAGCACAGATACGCAGTATTTT CASSQEFLDSTDTQYF
. . TRBJ1-1 TRBV7-6 TGTGCCAGCAGCTCTCGTCGGGACCCTCTGGGCGCTGAAGCTTTCTTT CASSSRRDPLGAEAFF
. . TRBJ2-7 TRBV29-1 TGCAGCGGGGTTGATGGGGGATCCTACGAGCAGTACTTC CSGVDGGSYEQYF
. . TRBJ1-5 TRBV28 TGTGCCAGCAGTTTACGGGACAGCAATCAGCCCCAGCATTTT CASSLRDSNQPQHF
TRBD1 . TRBJ1-5 TRBV6-2/TRBV6-3 TGTGCCAGCAGTTACAGGGACCCCACAGGGGGGCGAGATCAGCCCCAGCATTTT CASSYRDPTGGRDQPQHF
. . TRBJ2-5 TRBV14 TGTGCCAGCAGCCAAGATAGTTGGAGTGGGGAGACCCAGTACTTC CASSQDSWSGETQYF
. . TRBJ2-3 TRBV28 TGTGCCAGCAGCCGGACAGCCCAGACAGATACGCAGTATTTT CASSRTAQTDTQYF
. . TRBJ2-7 TRBV9 TGTGCCAGCAGCGTCCTCCCAGGACAGACCTACGAGCAGTACTTC CASSVLPGQTYEQYF
. once TRBJ2-7 TRBV7-9 TGTGCCAGCAGCCCGGGAGCCTACGAGCAGTACTTC CASSPGAYEQYF